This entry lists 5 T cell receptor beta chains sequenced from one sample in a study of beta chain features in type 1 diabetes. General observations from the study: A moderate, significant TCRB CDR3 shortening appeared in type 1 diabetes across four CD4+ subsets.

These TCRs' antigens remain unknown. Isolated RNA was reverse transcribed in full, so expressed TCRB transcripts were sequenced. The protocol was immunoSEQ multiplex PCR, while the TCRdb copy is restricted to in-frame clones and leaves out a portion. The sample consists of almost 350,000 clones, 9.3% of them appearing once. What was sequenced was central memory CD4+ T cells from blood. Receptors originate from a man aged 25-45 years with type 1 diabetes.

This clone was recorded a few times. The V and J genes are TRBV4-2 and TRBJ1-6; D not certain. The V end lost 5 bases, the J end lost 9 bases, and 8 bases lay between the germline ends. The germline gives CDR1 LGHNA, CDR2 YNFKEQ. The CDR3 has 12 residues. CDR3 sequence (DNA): TGTGCCAGCAGCTCTACCGTTTCACCCCTCCACTTT. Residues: CASSSTVSPLHF.

The chain's CDR3 is CASSLLNGANVLTF. CDR3 sequence (DNA): TGTGCCAGCAGCTTGTTGAATGGGGCCAACGTCCTGACTTTC. J is TRBJ2-6 and V is TRBV5-4; D ambiguous. Trimming took off 1 base at V and 3 bases at J, with 5 bases between the two ends. The germline gives CDR1 SGHNT, CDR2 YYREEE (reference sequence). CDR3 length: 14 amino acids.

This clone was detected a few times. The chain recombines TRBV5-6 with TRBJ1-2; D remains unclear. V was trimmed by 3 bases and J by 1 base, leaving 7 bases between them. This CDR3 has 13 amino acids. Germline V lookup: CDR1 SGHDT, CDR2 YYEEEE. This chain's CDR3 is CASSSPDNYGYTF. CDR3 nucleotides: TGTGCCAGCAGCTCCCCCGATAACTATGGCTACACCTTC.

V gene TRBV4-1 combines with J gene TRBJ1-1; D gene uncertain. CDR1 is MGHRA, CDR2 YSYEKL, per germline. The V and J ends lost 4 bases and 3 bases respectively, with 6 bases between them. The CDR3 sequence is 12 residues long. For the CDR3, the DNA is TGCGCCAGCAGCCTGGAATACACTGAAGCTTTCTTT. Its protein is CASSLEYTEAFF.

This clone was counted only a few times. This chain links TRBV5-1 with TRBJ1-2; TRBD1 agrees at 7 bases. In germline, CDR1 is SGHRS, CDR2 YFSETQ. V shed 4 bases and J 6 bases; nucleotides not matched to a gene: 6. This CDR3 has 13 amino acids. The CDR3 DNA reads TGCGCCAGCAGCCGCGGGACAGCGGATGGCTACACCTTC. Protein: CASSRGTADGYTF.